This T cell receptor beta chain is from a study of human T cells and chemical hapten exposure. Study background: During the roughly 25-week study period, patients had diphenylcyclopropenone applied to the scalp every week. Diagnoses of alopecia areata, totalis or universalis occurred in mostly female patients. Points from the study as a whole: Healthy people's immune response may differ from that of the donors, who had alopecia.

The CDR3 extends over 15 amino acids. Trimming left V 6 bases short and J 0 bases short, with 15 bases between. TCRdb re-called the RACE reads through MiXCR, storing one row per CDR3 protein. The data show 50,000 to 70,000 distinct CDR3 sequences, roughly a tenth seen once. On this clonotype itself: Its antigen is undetermined.

Noted time point: pre-sensitization, week 0. Treatment described: therapeutic diphenylcyclopropenone sensitization with weekly scalp DPC. It was unfractionated whole blood from which total RNA was extracted. This material consisted of whole blood, taken in connection with sensitization to the hapten diphenylcyclopropenone (DPC). The source is a man aged 40-49 years with alopecia areata. Some clones in this sample may be carry-over from other donors' samples. The chain combines TRBV12-3 or TRBV12-4 with TRBJ2-7; tentatively, D is TRBD1 (6 bases). The CDR3 coding sequence is TGTGCCAGCAGGCCCCCTAGGGGGAGCTCCTACGAGCAGTACTTC. As protein: CASRPPRGSSYEQYF.